The 12 T cell receptor beta chains presented below share a single source sample, sequenced in a study of cytomegalovirus exposure and HLA in healthy donors. Profiling relied on immunoSEQ multiplex PCR, and the TCRdb table lists in-frame clones only, not all of them. The table records 250,000 to 350,000 clones, about nine tenths of them present only once. What was sequenced was PBMCs. The receptors were sampled from a woman between 18 and 29 years old in good health and CMV-seronegative.

The chain joins TRBV11-2 to TRBJ2-7, with TRBD2 matching 13 bases. Germline V gives CDR1 SGHAT, CDR2 FQNNGV. J lost 4 bases, V lost 1 base, and 7 bases had no gene match. The CDR3 loop spans 17 amino acids. The CDR3 is CASSLGRTSGSGYEQYF. The CDR3 coding sequence is TGTGCCAGCAGCTTAGGCCGGACTAGCGGGAGCGGTTACGAGCAGTACTTC.

The rearrangement links TRBV7-3 to TRBJ2-1; maybe TRBD2 (5 bases). Looked up from germline, CDR1 is SGHTA and CDR2 is FQGTGA. The CDR3 runs to 15 residues. The V end lost 2 bases, the J end lost 7 bases, and 15 bases lay between the germline ends. This chain's CDR3 is CASSLDPGSVNEQFF. The CDR3 nucleotides read TGTGCCAGCAGCTTAGATCCGGGATCAGTAAATGAGCAGTTCTTC.

The chain links TRBV28 to TRBJ1-2; tentatively, D is TRBD1 (6 bases). The V gene lost 6 bases and the J gene lost 0 bases, with 17 bases spanning the gap. The germline CDR1 and CDR2 sequences are MDHEN and SYDVKM. The CDR3 consists of 16 residues. CDR3 sequence reads: CASRGWMDRANYGYTF. The CDR3 region has the DNA TGTGCCAGCAGGGGGTGGATGGACAGAGCTAACTATGGCTACACCTTC.

The J gene is TRBJ2-1, the V gene TRBV9; 10 bases line up with TRBD2. Germline V gene lookup returns CDR1 SGDLS and CDR2 YYNGEE. The length of the CDR3 is 16 residues. The ends lost 3 bases at V and 8 bases at J; junction bases unmatched: 11. The CDR3 region has the DNA TGTGCCAGCAGCGAAACGACGGGACTAGCGATCGATGAGCAGTTCTTC. The encoded protein is CASSETTGLAIDEQFF. The full variable domain, in which reference TRBV9 and TRBJ2-1 provide the parts outside the CDR3, is DSGVTQTPKHLITATGQRVTLRCSPRSGDLSVYWYQQSLDQGLQFLIQYYNGEERAKGNILERFSAQQFPDLHSELNLSSLELGDSALYFCASSETTGLAIDEQFFGPGTRLTVL.

This clone was counted only a few times. V usage is TRBV6-5 and J usage is TRBJ1-2; D is ambiguous. Germline V gene sequence: CDR1 MNHEY, CDR2 SVGAGI. This CDR3 spans 14 amino acids. Trimming removed 3 bases from V and 8 bases from J, with 16 bases in between. The CDR3 here is CASSYDGGLWGYTF. The CDR3 DNA follows: TGTGCCAGCAGTTATGACGGCGGGTTGTGGGGCTACACCTTC.

CDR3 amino acids: CAWSVAGADEQYF. As DNA, the CDR3 is TGTGCCTGGAGTGTGGCAGGCGCCGACGAGCAGTACTTC. J is TRBJ2-7 and V is TRBV30; D unclear. The CDR3 length is 13 residues. V gave up 0 bases and J gave up 5 bases, with 11 bases separating them. The germline gives CDR1 GTSNPN, CDR2 SVGIG (reference sequence).

The chain uses TRBV2 and TRBJ2-5; D is perhaps TRBD2 (5 bases). The CDR3 extends over 12 amino acids. Germline-derived CDR1 and CDR2 are SNHLY and FYNNEI. Trimming removed 6 bases from V and 5 bases from J, with 10 bases in between. The DNA for the CDR3 is TGTGCCAGCAGGCCGCGAGGGGAGACCCAGTACTTC. This gives the protein CASRPRGETQYF.

This sequence joins TRBV5-4 and TRBJ2-7, with D hard to call. The CDR3 covers 16 residues. Trimming removed 0 bases from V and 3 bases from J, with 16 bases in between. CDR1 is SGHNT, CDR2 YYREEE, per germline (reference sequence). The CDR3 nucleotides are TGTGCCAGCAGCTTGGCCGAGGCGACTTCTCACTACGAGCAGTACTTC. It translates to CASSLAEATSHYEQYF.

The J gene is TRBJ1-5, the V gene TRBV7-2; D gene ambiguous. Germline V lookup: CDR1 SGHTA, CDR2 FQGNSA. This CDR3 has 14 residues. Trimming removed 3 bases at V and 3 bases at J, with 9 bases between. CDR3 region: CASSLRSYNQPQHF. The CDR3 nucleotides are TGTGCCAGCAGCTTGAGAAGTTACAATCAGCCCCAGCATTTT.

The V gene is TRBV19, the J gene TRBJ1-2; no definite D call. The V end lost 5 bases, the J end lost 12 bases, and 13 bases lay between the germline ends. Germline V gives CDR1 LNHDA, CDR2 SQIVND (reference sequence). The CDR3 extends over 11 amino acids. In nucleotides, the CDR3 is TGTGCCAGTAGTGGCAGACTTGACCACACCTTC. Its protein product is CASSGRLDHTF.

This clone came up many times. The V and J genes are TRBV6-8 and TRBJ2-2; 8 bases fit TRBD2. The germline V gene encodes CDR1 MNHGY and CDR2 SAAAGT. The CDR3 is 13 amino acids. V was clipped by 7 bases and J by 6 bases; unmatched bases: 4. CDR3 sequence (DNA): TGTGCCAGCACCTTGCGGGGGGCCGGGGAGCTGTTTTTT. Its protein product is CASTLRGAGELFF.

Only a few counts were recorded for this clone. The J gene is TRBJ2-3, the V gene TRBV18; unclear D gene. The V end was cut by 2 bases, the J end by 3 bases, with 6 bases between. This CDR3 region has 13 residues. Germline V lookup: CDR1 KGHSH, CDR2 LQKENI. This CDR3 is CASSPMETDTQYF. Here the CDR3 DNA reads TGTGCCAGCTCACCAATGGAGACAGATACGCAGTATTTT.